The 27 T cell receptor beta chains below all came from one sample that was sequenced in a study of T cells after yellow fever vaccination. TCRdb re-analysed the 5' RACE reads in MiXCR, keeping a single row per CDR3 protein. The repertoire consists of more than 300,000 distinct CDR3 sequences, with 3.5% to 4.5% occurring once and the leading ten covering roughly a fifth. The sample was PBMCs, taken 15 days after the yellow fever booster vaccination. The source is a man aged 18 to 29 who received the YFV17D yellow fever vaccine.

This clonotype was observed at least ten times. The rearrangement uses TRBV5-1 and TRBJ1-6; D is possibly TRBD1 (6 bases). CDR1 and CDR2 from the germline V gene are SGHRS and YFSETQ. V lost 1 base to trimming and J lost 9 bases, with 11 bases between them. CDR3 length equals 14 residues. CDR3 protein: CASSLQQGGSPLHF. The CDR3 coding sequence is TGCGCCAGCAGCTTGCAACAGGGAGGTTCACCCCTCCACTTT. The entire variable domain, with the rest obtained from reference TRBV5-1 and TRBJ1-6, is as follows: KAGVTQTPRYLIKTRGQQVTLSCSPISGHRSVSWYQQTPGQGLQFLFEYFSETQRNKGNFPGRFSGRQFSNSRSEMNVSTLELGDSALYLCASSLQQGGSPLHFGNGTRLTVT.

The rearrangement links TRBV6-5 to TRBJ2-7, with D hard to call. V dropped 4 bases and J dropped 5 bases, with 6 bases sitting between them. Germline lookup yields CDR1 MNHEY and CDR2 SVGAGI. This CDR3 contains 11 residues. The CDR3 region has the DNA TGTGCCAGCAGTTCCTACGACGAGCAGTACTTC. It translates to CASSSYDEQYF.

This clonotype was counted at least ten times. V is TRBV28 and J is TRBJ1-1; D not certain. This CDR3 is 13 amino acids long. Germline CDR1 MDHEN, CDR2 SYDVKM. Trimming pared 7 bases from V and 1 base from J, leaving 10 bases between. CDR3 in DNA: TGTGCCAGCAAAGAGGCGCCGAACACTGAAGCTTTCTTT. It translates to CASKEAPNTEAFF.

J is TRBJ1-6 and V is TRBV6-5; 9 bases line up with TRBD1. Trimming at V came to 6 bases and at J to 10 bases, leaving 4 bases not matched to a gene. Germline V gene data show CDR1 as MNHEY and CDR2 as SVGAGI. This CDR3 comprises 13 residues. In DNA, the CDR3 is TGTGCCAGCAGAGGACAGGGGCAATCACCCCTCCACTTT. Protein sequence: CASRGQGQSPLHF.

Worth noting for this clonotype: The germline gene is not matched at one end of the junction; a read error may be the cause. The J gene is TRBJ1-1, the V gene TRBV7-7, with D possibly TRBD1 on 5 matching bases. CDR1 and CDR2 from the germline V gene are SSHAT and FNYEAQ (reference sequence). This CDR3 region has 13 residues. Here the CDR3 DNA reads TGTGCCAGCAGCCAGGGTGTGAACACTGAAGTTTTCTTT. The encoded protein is CASSQGVNTEVFF.

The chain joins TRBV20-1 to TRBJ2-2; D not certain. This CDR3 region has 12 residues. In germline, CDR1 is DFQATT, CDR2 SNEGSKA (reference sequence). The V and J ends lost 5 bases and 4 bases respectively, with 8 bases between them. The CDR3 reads CSASLFTGELFF. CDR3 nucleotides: TGCAGTGCTTCCCTATTCACCGGGGAGCTGTTTTTT.

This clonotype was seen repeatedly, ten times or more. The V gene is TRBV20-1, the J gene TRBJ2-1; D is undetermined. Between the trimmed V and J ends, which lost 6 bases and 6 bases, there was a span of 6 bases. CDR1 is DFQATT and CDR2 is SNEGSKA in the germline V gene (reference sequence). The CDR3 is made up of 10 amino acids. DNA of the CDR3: TGCAGTGCCCATTTCAATGAGCAGTTCTTC. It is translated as CSAHFNEQFF.

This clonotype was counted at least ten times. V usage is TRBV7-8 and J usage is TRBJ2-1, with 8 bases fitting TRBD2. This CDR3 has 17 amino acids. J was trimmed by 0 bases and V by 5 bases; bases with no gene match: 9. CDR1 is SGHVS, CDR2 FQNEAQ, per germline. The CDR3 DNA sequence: TGTGCCAGCAGCCCGCGGGGGGCCACGAGCTCCTACAATGAGCAGTTCTTC. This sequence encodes CASSPRGATSSYNEQFF.

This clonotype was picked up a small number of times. CDR3 amino acids: CASSYWGVGKRRNIQYF. CDR3 coding DNA: TGTGCCAGCAGTTACTGGGGAGTGGGCAAAAGGCGCAACATTCAGTACTTC. This chain joins TRBV6-2 or TRBV6-3 and TRBJ2-4; possibly TRBD2 for D (5 bases). V was trimmed by 1 base and J by 7 bases, leaving 20 bases between them. CDR1 is MNHEY, CDR2 SVGEGT, per germline. This CDR3 is 17 amino acids long.

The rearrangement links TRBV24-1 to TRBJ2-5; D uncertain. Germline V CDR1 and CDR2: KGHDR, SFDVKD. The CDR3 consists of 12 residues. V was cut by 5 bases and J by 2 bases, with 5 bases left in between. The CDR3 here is CATSGQQETQYF. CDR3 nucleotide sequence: TGTGCCACCAGTGGGCAGCAAGAGACCCAGTACTTC.

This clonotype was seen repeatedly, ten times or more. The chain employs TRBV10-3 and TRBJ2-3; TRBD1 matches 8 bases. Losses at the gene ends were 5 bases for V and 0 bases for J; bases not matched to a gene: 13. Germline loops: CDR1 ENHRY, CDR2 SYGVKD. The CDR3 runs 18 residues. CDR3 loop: CAISTTGEPYLSTDTQYF. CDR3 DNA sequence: TGTGCCATCAGTACGACAGGGGAACCCTATCTTAGCACAGATACGCAGTATTTT.

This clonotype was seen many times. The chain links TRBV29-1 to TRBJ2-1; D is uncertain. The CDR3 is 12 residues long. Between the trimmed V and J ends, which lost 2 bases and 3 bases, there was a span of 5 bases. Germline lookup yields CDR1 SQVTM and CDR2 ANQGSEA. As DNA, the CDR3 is TGCAGCGTTGAAATAGGCTACAATGAGCAGTTCTTC. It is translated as CSVEIGYNEQFF.

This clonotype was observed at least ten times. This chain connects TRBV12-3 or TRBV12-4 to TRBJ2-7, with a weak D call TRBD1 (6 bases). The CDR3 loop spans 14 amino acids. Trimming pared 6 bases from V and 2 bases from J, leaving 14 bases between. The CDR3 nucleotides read TGTGCCAGCAGCCCCACAGGGAACGCCTACGAGCAGTACTTC. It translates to CASSPTGNAYEQYF.

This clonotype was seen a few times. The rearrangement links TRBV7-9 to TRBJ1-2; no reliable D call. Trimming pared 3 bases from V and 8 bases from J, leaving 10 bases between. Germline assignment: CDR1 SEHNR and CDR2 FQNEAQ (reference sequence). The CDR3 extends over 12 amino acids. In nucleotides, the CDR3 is TGTGCCAGCAGCTTTGAGGAGCGGGGCTACACCTTC. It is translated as CASSFEERGYTF.

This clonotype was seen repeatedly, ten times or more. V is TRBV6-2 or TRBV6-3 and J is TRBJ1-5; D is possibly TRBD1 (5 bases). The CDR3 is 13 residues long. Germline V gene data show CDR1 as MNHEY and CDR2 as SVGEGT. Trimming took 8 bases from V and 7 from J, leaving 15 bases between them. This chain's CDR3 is CASGARGRQPQHF. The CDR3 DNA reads TGTGCCAGCGGCGCAAGGGGTCGGCAGCCCCAGCATTTT.

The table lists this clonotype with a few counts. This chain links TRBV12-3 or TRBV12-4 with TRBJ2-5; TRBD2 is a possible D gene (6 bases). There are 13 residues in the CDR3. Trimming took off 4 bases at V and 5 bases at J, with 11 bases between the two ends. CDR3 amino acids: CASSWGRMETQYF. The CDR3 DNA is TGTGCCAGCAGTTGGGGGAGGATGGAGACCCAGTACTTC.

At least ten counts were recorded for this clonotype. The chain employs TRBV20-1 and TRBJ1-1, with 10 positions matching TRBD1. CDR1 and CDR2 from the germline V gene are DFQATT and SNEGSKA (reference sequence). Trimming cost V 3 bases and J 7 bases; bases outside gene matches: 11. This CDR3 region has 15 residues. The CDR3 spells CSAREPGTGVVEAFF. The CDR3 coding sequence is TGCAGTGCTAGGGAGCCCGGGACAGGGGTTGTTGAAGCTTTCTTT.

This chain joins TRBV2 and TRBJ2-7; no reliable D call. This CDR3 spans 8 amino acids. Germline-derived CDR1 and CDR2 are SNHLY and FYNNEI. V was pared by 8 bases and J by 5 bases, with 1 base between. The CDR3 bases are TGTGCCAGCGACGAGCAGTACTTC. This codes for CASDEQYF.

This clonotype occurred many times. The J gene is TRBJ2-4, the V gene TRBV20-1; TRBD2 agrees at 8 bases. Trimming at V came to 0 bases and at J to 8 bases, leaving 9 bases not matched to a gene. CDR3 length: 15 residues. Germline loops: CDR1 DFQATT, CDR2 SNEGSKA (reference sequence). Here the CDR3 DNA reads TGCAGTGCTAGAGACGACCAGCGGGGGAGTTACATTCAGTACTTC. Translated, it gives CSARDDQRGSYIQYF.

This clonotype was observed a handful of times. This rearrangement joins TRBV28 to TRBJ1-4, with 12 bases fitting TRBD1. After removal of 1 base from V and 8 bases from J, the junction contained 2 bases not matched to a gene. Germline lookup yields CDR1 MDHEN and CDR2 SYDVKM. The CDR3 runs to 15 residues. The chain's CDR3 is CASSLSGTGGEKLFF. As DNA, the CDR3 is TGTGCCAGCAGTTTATCCGGGACAGGGGGCGAAAAACTGTTTTTT.

As DNA, the CDR3 is TGTGCCACCAGTGACAGAACGCAGACGGCCCACTATGGCTACACCTTC. It is translated as CATSDRTQTAHYGYTF. The rearrangement links TRBV24-1 to TRBJ1-2; no clear D gene. Trimming shortened V by 4 bases and J by 3 bases, and 17 bases separated the two germline ends. CDR3 length: 16 residues. CDR1 and CDR2 from the germline V gene are KGHDR and SFDVKD.

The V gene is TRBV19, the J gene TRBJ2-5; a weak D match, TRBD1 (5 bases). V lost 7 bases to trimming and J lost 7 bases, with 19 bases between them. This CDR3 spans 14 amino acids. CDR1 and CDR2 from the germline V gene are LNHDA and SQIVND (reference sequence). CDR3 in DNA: TGTGCCAGTACCCGAAAGGGGTCTGTTTTGACCCAGTACTTC. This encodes CASTRKGSVLTQYF.

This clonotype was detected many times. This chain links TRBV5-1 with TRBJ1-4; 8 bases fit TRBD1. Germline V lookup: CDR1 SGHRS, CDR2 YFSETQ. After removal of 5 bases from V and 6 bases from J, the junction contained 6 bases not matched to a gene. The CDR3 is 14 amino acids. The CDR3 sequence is CASSYQGADEKLFF. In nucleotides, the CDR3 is TGCGCCAGCAGTTACCAGGGGGCTGATGAAAAACTGTTTTTT.

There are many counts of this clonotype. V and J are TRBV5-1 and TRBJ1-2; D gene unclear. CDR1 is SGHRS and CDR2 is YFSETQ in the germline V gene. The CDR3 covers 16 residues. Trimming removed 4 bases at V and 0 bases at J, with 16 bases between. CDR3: CASSDIPGDPNYGYTF. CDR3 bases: TGCGCCAGCAGCGACATCCCAGGAGACCCTAACTATGGCTACACCTTC.

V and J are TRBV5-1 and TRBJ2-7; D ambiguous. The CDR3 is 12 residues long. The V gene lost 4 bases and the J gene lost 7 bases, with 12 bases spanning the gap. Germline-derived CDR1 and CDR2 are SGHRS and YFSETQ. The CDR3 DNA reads TGCGCCAGCAGCCAGCCATTGGGTGAGCAGTACTTC. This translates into CASSQPLGEQYF.

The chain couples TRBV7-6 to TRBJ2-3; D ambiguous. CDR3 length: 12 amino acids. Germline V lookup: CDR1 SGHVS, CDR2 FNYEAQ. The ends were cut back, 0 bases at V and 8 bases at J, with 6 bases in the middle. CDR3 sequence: CASSLAIGTQYF. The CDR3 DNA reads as TGTGCCAGCAGCTTAGCGATTGGTACGCAGTATTTT.

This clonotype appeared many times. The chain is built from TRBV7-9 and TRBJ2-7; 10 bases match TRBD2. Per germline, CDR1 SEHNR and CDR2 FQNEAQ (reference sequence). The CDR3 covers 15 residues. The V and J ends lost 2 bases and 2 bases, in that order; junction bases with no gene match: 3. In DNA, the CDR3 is TGTGCCAGCAGCTTAACAACTAGCGGGGCCTACGAGCAGTACTTC. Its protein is CASSLTTSGAYEQYF. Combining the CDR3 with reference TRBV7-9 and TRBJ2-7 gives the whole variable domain DTGVSQNPRHKITKRGQNVTFRCDPISEHNRLYWYRQTLGQGPEFLTYFQNEAQLEKSRLLSDRFSAERPKGSFSTLEIQRTEQGDSAMYLCASSLTTSGAYEQYFGPGTRLTVT.